This is a list of T cell receptor beta chains from one sample in a study of blood T cell repertoires in COVID-19. Profiling relied on immunoSEQ multiplex PCR, and the TCRdb table lists in-frame clones only, not all of them. The sample gives about 140,000 clones, about 86% of which show up once; 8.6% is in the top ten. Sequenced: peripheral blood. The receptor set was obtained from a woman aged 45-65 years with active or convalescent COVID-19. Each CDR3 is given with its conserved first and last residue. A D gene is named only where the DNA matches it firmly. Size is omitted from some rows. Given values are once, few, many or a class for expanded clones.

j_gene: TRBJ1-2; d_gene: .; abundance: .; v_gene: TRBV29-1; CDR3aa: CSVGLGSNYGYTF; CDR3nt: TGCAGCGTGGGGCTGGGGTCGAACTATGGCTACACCTTC
j_gene: TRBJ1-5; d_gene: .; abundance: .; v_gene: TRBV6-2/TRBV6-3; CDR3aa: CASSYSWDGGLTQHF; CDR3nt: TGTGCCAGCAGTTACTCGTGGGACGGGGGGTTGACCCAGCATTTT
j_gene: TRBJ1-1; d_gene: .; abundance: once; v_gene: TRBV7-9; CDR3aa: CASSLRTDEAFF; CDR3nt: TGTGCCAGCAGCTTAAGGACAGATGAAGCTTTCTTT
j_gene: TRBJ1-2; d_gene: TRBD1; abundance: .; v_gene: TRBV7-2; CDR3aa: CASSLARIIRDRAPYGYTF; CDR3nt: TGTGCCAGCAGCTTAGCGAGGATAATCCGGGACAGGGCGCCCTATGGCTACACCTTC
j_gene: TRBJ1-1; d_gene: TRBD1; abundance: .; v_gene: TRBV6-5; CDR3aa: CASSTRDRAPEAFF; CDR3nt: TGTGCCAGCAGTACCCGGGACAGGGCGCCTGAAGCTTTCTTT
j_gene: TRBJ2-5; d_gene: TRBD1; abundance: .; v_gene: TRBV10-3; CDR3aa: CAIRTSTGLGQETQYF; CDR3nt: TGTGCCATCAGGACCTCGACAGGGTTGGGGCAAGAGACCCAGTACTTC
j_gene: TRBJ2-5; d_gene: TRBD2; abundance: .; v_gene: TRBV7-3; CDR3aa: CASSVSSGGPWETQYF; CDR3nt: TGTGCCAGCAGCGTATCTAGCGGGGGCCCCTGGGAGACCCAGTACTTC
j_gene: TRBJ2-6; d_gene: TRBD1; abundance: .; v_gene: TRBV15; CDR3aa: CATSRDETGEIGANVLTF; CDR3nt: TGTGCCACCAGCAGAGATGAGACAGGGGAAATTGGGGCCAACGTCCTGACTTTC
j_gene: TRBJ1-2; d_gene: TRBD1; abundance: .; v_gene: TRBV4-1; CDR3aa: CASSQPGRQGGYTF; CDR3nt: TGCGCCAGCAGCCAACCGGGGAGACAGGGGGGCTACACCTTC
j_gene: TRBJ2-7; d_gene: .; abundance: .; v_gene: TRBV19; CDR3aa: CASSKAASSYEQYF; CDR3nt: TGTGCCAGTAGCAAGGCGGCGAGCTCCTACGAGCAGTACTTC
j_gene: TRBJ2-7; d_gene: TRBD1; abundance: once; v_gene: TRBV7-9; CDR3aa: CASSSMDRPQGEQYF; CDR3nt: TGTGCCAGCAGCTCGATGGACAGGCCCCAAGGGGAGCAGTACTTC
j_gene: TRBJ2-1; d_gene: .; abundance: .; v_gene: TRBV7-9; CDR3aa: CASSPRGGRKKFF; CDR3nt: TGTGCCAGCAGCCCTAGGGGGGGACGGAAGAAGTTCTTC
j_gene: TRBJ1-5; d_gene: .; abundance: .; v_gene: TRBV30; CDR3aa: CAWSVGSGAGGQPQHF; CDR3nt: TGTGCCTGGAGTGTAGGGTCGGGCGCGGGGGGTCAGCCCCAGCATTTT
j_gene: TRBJ1-1; d_gene: .; abundance: once; v_gene: TRBV30; CDR3aa: CAWNRESNAEAFF; CDR3nt: TGTGCCTGGAACAGGGAGTCGAACGCTGAAGCTTTCTTT
j_gene: TRBJ1-3; d_gene: .; abundance: .; v_gene: TRBV4-3; CDR3aa: CASSQGGTGNTIYF; CDR3nt: TGCGCCAGCAGCCAAGGAGGGACTGGAAACACCATATATTTT
j_gene: TRBJ2-2; d_gene: TRBD1; abundance: .; v_gene: TRBV24-1; CDR3aa: CATRATGPTGELFF; CDR3nt: TGTGCCACCAGAGCGACAGGGCCCACCGGGGAGCTGTTTTTT
j_gene: TRBJ1-2; d_gene: .; abundance: .; v_gene: TRBV4-3; CDR3aa: CASSQVGVGDYYGYTF; CDR3nt: TGCGCCAGCAGCCAAGTGGGGGTAGGGGACTACTATGGCTACACCTTC
j_gene: TRBJ1-2; d_gene: .; abundance: .; v_gene: TRBV4-2; CDR3aa: CASSRAFGDTDNYGYTF; CDR3nt: TGTGCCAGCAGCCGGGCTTTTGGGGACACCGATAACTATGGCTACACCTTC
j_gene: TRBJ2-7; d_gene: TRBD2; abundance: .; v_gene: TRBV28; CDR3aa: CASSYPSGLAGGYEQYF; CDR3nt: TGTGCCAGCAGTTACCCTTCCGGACTAGCGGGAGGATACGAGCAGTACTTC
j_gene: TRBJ2-7; d_gene: .; abundance: .; v_gene: TRBV21-1; CDR3aa: CASSRDWYEQYF; CDR3nt: TGTGCCAGCAGCAGAGACTGGTACGAGCAGTACTTC
j_gene: TRBJ2-7; d_gene: TRBD2; abundance: .; v_gene: TRBV6-5; CDR3aa: CASSQGGGRVDEQYF; CDR3nt: TGTGCCAGCAGCCAAGGCGGGGGGCGCGTCGACGAGCAGTACTTC
j_gene: TRBJ1-3; d_gene: .; abundance: .; v_gene: TRBV6-5; CDR3aa: CASSRRGAGNTIYF; CDR3nt: TGTGCCAGCAGCCGCCGGGGGGCTGGAAACACCATATATTTT
j_gene: TRBJ2-1; d_gene: TRBD2; abundance: .; v_gene: TRBV12-5; CDR3aa: CASVPSGGGDNEQFF; CDR3nt: TGTGCTAGTGTCCCTAGCGGGGGGGGAGACAATGAGCAGTTCTTC
j_gene: TRBJ1-2; d_gene: .; abundance: few; v_gene: TRBV5-1; CDR3aa: CASSSTTGTPNYGYTF; CDR3nt: TGCGCCAGCAGCTCGACAACAGGGACACCTAACTATGGCTACACCTTC
j_gene: TRBJ1-1; d_gene: .; abundance: .; v_gene: TRBV12-3/TRBV12-4; CDR3aa: CASSFVSNTEAFF; CDR3nt: TGTGCCAGCAGTTTCGTCTCGAACACTGAAGCTTTCTTT
j_gene: TRBJ1-5; d_gene: TRBD1; abundance: .; v_gene: TRBV24-1; CDR3aa: CATSVPGTGPNENQPQHF; CDR3nt: TGTGCCACCAGTGTCCCCGGGACAGGGCCCAACGAAAATCAGCCCCAGCATTTT
j_gene: TRBJ1-1; d_gene: .; abundance: .; v_gene: TRBV28; CDR3aa: CASSLSSLGAWTEAFF; CDR3nt: TGTGCCAGCAGTTTATCGTCTCTGGGGGCTTGGACTGAAGCTTTCTTT
j_gene: TRBJ2-1; d_gene: .; abundance: .; v_gene: TRBV15; CDR3aa: CATSRGNYVGGNEQFF; CDR3nt: TGTGCCACCAGCAGAGGGAACTATGTCGGCGGTAATGAGCAGTTCTTC
j_gene: TRBJ2-1; d_gene: TRBD1; abundance: .; v_gene: TRBV19; CDR3aa: CASSIGQGPGNEQFF; CDR3nt: TGTGCCAGTAGTATCGGACAGGGGCCCGGCAATGAGCAGTTCTTC
j_gene: TRBJ2-2; d_gene: TRBD2; abundance: .; v_gene: TRBV11-3; CDR3aa: CASSLRPLSGSSTGELFF; CDR3nt: TGTGCCAGCAGCTTACGCCCGTTAAGCGGGAGTTCCACCGGGGAGCTGTTTTTT
j_gene: TRBJ1-3; d_gene: .; abundance: once; v_gene: TRBV6-5; CDR3aa: CASSLTDSSGNTIYF; CDR3nt: TGTGCCAGCAGTTTGACTGACAGCTCTGGAAACACCATATATTTT
j_gene: TRBJ1-5; d_gene: .; abundance: .; v_gene: TRBV19; CDR3aa: CASLGKGGASQPQHF; CDR3nt: TGTGCCAGTCTGGGGAAGGGAGGGGCGAGTCAGCCCCAGCATTTT
j_gene: TRBJ2-3; d_gene: TRBD1; abundance: .; v_gene: TRBV5-4; CDR3aa: CASSLEGQGASDTQYF; CDR3nt: TGTGCCAGCAGCTTGGAGGGACAGGGGGCTTCAGATACGCAGTATTTT
j_gene: TRBJ1-2; d_gene: .; abundance: once; v_gene: TRBV5-1; CDR3aa: CASSLDPRGAANYGYTF; CDR3nt: TGCGCCAGCAGCTTGGACCCCCGGGGGGCCGCTAACTATGGCTACACCTTC
j_gene: TRBJ1-2; d_gene: TRBD1; abundance: .; v_gene: TRBV27; CDR3aa: CASTADRAGNYGYTF; CDR3nt: TGTGCCAGCACCGCGGACAGGGCGGGTAACTATGGCTACACCTTC
j_gene: TRBJ2-2; d_gene: TRBD2; abundance: .; v_gene: TRBV4-3; CDR3aa: CASSHPRGGLTGELFF; CDR3nt: TGCGCCAGCAGCCACCCCCGGGGGGGGCTCACCGGGGAGCTGTTTTTT
j_gene: TRBJ1-1; d_gene: TRBD1; abundance: .; v_gene: TRBV5-5; CDR3aa: CASSWGDRGFGRDTEAFF; CDR3nt: TGTGCCAGCAGCTGGGGGGACAGGGGATTTGGTAGGGACACTGAAGCTTTCTTT
j_gene: TRBJ1-1; d_gene: TRBD1; abundance: .; v_gene: TRBV27; CDR3aa: CASSQTGGTEAFF; CDR3nt: TGTGCCAGCAGCCAGACAGGGGGCACTGAAGCTTTCTTT
j_gene: TRBJ1-5; d_gene: .; abundance: .; v_gene: TRBV10-3; CDR3aa: CAISELGADQPQHF; CDR3nt: TGTGCCATCAGTGAGTTGGGGGCGGATCAGCCCCAGCATTTT
j_gene: TRBJ2-7; d_gene: TRBD2; abundance: once; v_gene: TRBV4-1; CDR3aa: CASSQIGGGDEQYF; CDR3nt: TGCGCCAGCAGCCAAATAGGCGGGGGTGACGAGCAGTACTTC